This T cell receptor beta chain originates from a study of T cell repertoires in cytomegalovirus infection (dated by TCRdb to the late 2010s). Regarding the study in general: Peptide stimulations targeted recently identified HLA-C-restricted CMV epitopes, whose presentation resists viral immunomodulation, together with well-studied HLA-B-restricted epitopes. The HLA type of each donor mattered for the analysis, because public TCR beta signatures pointed to carriage of CMV infection along with the matching HLA type.

Broader findings and caveats from the paper: In both this cohort and an independent cohort of 300 to 450 donors, the cumulative frequency of public TCR beta family members distinguished carriers of CMV infection plus the relevant HLA type. The ex vivo response was dominated by HLA-C-restricted CMV-specific TCR beta clonotypes, which also provided the single most frequent clonotype in two of eight donors.

V loses 0 bases, J loses 0 bases, and the germline ends lie 9 bases apart. Taken from the germline V gene (reference sequence), the CDR1 and CDR2 loops are SEHNR and FQNEAQ. From the cysteine through the phenylalanine, the CDR3 covers 16 amino acids. CDR3 DNA only is kept here, 48 bases in frame from base 1. Instrument on record: Illumina HiSeq 1500. Using fastp trimming at Q25 and MiXCR clonotype assembly, TCRdb reanalyzed the public sequencing data and kept in-frame beta chains. Entries are consolidated by CDR3 protein sequence, retaining the most common genes and DNA. The sample table shows 75,000 to 100,000 distinct CDR3 sequences, and around half are seen once. The ten largest make up approximately 93% of the sample. The sample's treatment or condition label, in plain terms: in vitro stimulation with specific CMV peptide epitopes to enrich CMV-specific T cells. A note on this clonotype: Its antigen is unknown. Base quality data are lacking; no much larger clone is found one base away.

Here the chain combines TRBV7-9 and TRBJ2-1; possibly the D gene is TRBD2, per 5 matching bases. This TCR was sampled from a human donor in good health (CMV status not recorded). Some clones in this sample may be carry-over from other donors' samples. The material was CD8+ T cells from cultured PBMCs, obtained from culture after CMV antigen stimulation. In nucleotides, the sequence is TGTGCCAGCAGCTTAGCGCGGGTTAGCTCCTACAATGAGCAGTTCTTC. Its translation is CASSLARVSSYNEQFF.